One TCR beta chain is described in this entry. The record originates from a study of T-cell reconstitution after alpha-beta-depleted transplantation in children. The germline V gene encodes CDR1 LGHNA and CDR2 YSLEER. V lost 0 bases to trimming and J lost 0 bases, with 12 bases between them. CDR3 length equals 16 residues. TCRbeta library construction was performed incorporating unique molecular identifiers. TCRdb re-derived calls from the PCR reads in MiXCR, one entry per CDR3 protein. The sample gives approximately 350,000 distinct CDR3 sequences, approximately 10% of which show up once; less than 2.5% is in the top ten.

This sequence was found in a human donor who donated a stem cell graft to a child with acute lymphoblastic leukemia. The chain recombines TRBV4-3 with TRBJ2-7; D gene uncertain. Sequencing was performed on PBMCs from the stem cell graft donor, taken from the stem cell graft. CDR3 nucleotides: TGCGCCAGCAGCCAAGATGCCGCGCCGAGCTCCTACGAGCAGTACTTC. Translated, it gives CASSQDAAPSSYEQYF.